Listed below are T cell receptor beta chains from one sample, sequenced in a study of Ad26.COV2.S vaccination and SARS-CoV-2 variants. Some clones are missing from TCRdb's copy, which holds only in-frame ones; the method was immunoSEQ multiplex PCR. The table shows under 600,000 clones, with 89% occurring only once. The specimen was peripheral blood, collected in a trial of Ad26.COV2.S vaccine versus placebo. Every receptor here comes from a person aged 18-65 years who received the Ad26.COV2.S COVID-19 vaccine or a placebo. Each CDR3 is given with its conserved first and last residue. The order of the fields is clone size, V gene, CDR3 length, J gene, D gene, CDR3 DNA, CDR3 protein. A D gene is named only where the DNA matches it firmly. Clone size is stated in some rows and not others, as once, few, many or a class when expanded.

clone size: .; V gene: TRBV3-1/TRBV3-2; CDR3 length: 16; J gene: TRBJ1-4; D gene: .; CDR3 DNA: TGTGCCAGCAGCCAAGTTGGGGCAGGGAGCCAAGAAAAACTGTTTTTT; CDR3 protein: CASSQVGAGSQEKLFF
clone size: once; V gene: TRBV9; CDR3 length: 15; J gene: TRBJ2-3; D gene: TRBD1; CDR3 DNA: TGTGCCAGCAGCGGGCAGGGGGCTTTCACAGATACGCAGTATTTT; CDR3 protein: CASSGQGAFTDTQYF
clone size: few; V gene: TRBV4-2; CDR3 length: 15; J gene: TRBJ2-7; D gene: .; CDR3 DNA: TGTGCCAGCAGCCAAGATACTCGGACCGTCTACGAGCAGTACTTC; CDR3 protein: CASSQDTRTVYEQYF
clone size: .; V gene: TRBV5-5; CDR3 length: 16; J gene: TRBJ2-7; D gene: TRBD1; CDR3 DNA: TGTGCCAGCAGCGTGCTGACCGGGACAGGGGCCCACGAGCAGTACTTC; CDR3 protein: CASSVLTGTGAHEQYF
clone size: .; V gene: TRBV28; CDR3 length: 15; J gene: TRBJ2-1; D gene: TRBD2; CDR3 DNA: TGTGCCAGCAGGTTTACGGGAGGGCCCGGCAATGAGCAGTTCTTC; CDR3 protein: CASRFTGGPGNEQFF
clone size: .; V gene: TRBV7-6; CDR3 length: 14; J gene: TRBJ1-2; D gene: .; CDR3 DNA: TGTGCCAGCAGCATCTCCGGGGGCATCGATGGCTACACCTTC; CDR3 protein: CASSISGGIDGYTF
clone size: few; V gene: TRBV30; CDR3 length: 14; J gene: TRBJ2-7; D gene: .; CDR3 DNA: TGTGCCTGTAAAGAACAGGTTACCTCCTACGAGCAGTACTTC; CDR3 protein: CACKEQVTSYEQYF
clone size: .; V gene: TRBV6-5; CDR3 length: 15; J gene: TRBJ2-5; D gene: .; CDR3 DNA: TGTGCCAGCATCCAAAGGAGGGAATGGAGAGAGACCCAGTACTTC; CDR3 protein: CASIQRREWRETQYF
clone size: .; V gene: TRBV7-2; CDR3 length: 14; J gene: TRBJ2-5; D gene: .; CDR3 DNA: TGTGCCAGCAGCTTAGCGAAGGGGAGGGAGACCCAGTACTTC; CDR3 protein: CASSLAKGRETQYF
clone size: .; V gene: TRBV24-1; CDR3 length: 14; J gene: TRBJ2-2; D gene: TRBD2; CDR3 DNA: TGTGCCACCAGACCAGCGGGAGTCGCCGGGGAGCTGTTTTTT; CDR3 protein: CATRPAGVAGELFF